This T cell receptor (beta chain) was identified during a study of molecular identifiers for immune sequencing clone quantification (dated by TCRdb to the late 2010s). Regarding the study in general: For a replicate experiment, the RNA from either about 20,000 or 100,000 naive CD8 T cells was divided into five aliquots, and four of those aliquots went on to sequencing. This methods study used CD8 T cells to benchmark TCR RNA copy counting and molecular-identifier clustering-based TCR repertoire sequencing (MIDCIRS).

The CDR3 runs 15 amino acids, cysteine and phenylalanine included. Of all the DNA, just the CDR3 is kept, 45 bases in frame from base 1. CDR1 and CDR2, looked up from the germline V gene, are SQVTM and ANQGSEA. Germline trimming: 6 bases from V, 5 bases from J; junction bases outside gene matches: 12. On the study overall, not on this receptor specifically: Modeling gave around 3.3 recovered TCR RNA copies per cell versus around 9.9 by digital PCR, implying approximately 30% capture efficiency. Identical TCR molecules sharing a barcode could cause highly expanded clone sizes to be underestimated. A single cell's worth of spiked-in Jurkat TCR RNA was reported detectable even among one million naive CD8 T cells. Naive libraries contained spiked-in Jurkat TCR RNA (approximately nine copies' worth), which is not part of the donor repertoire. When barcode sub-clustering was not used, chimeric consensus sequences inflated TCR diversity, with chimeras reaching as high as 47%. In CMV-specific effector cells, over 97% of molecules were held by clones above 20 RNA copies, whereas under 1% of molecules were held by such clones in naive cells.

Libraries were made using PCR. The sample was run on a NextSeq 500. Bulk TCR libraries were prepared as previously described, using TCR primers listed in Table S5. Purification of total RNA was performed with the Qiagen AllPrep DNA/RNA kit. Before any analysis, reads coming from multiple sequencing runs of the same library were combined into one pool. The original pipeline was this. Reads were retained only if an exact TCR constant sequence was present, and the retained reads were trimmed to 150 nt and grouped according to their 12-nt molecular barcodes. Reads in each barcode group were sub-clustered using a 15% Levenshtein threshold, and a quality-weighted consensus sequence was built for each RNA molecule. Non-functional sequences were excluded, and lower-count sequences lying one edit away from another sequence were also excluded. Based on fitting two negative binomial distributions, any barcode sub-cluster with under 20% of the maximum read count was discarded. The public reads were reanalyzed by TCRdb: fastp trimming at Q25, MiXCR alignment, in-frame beta chains only. Every CDR3 protein is listed once, alongside the most common genes and DNA of its rows. None of the V and J calls come from the authors' own analysis; TCRdb made them. This sample has about 320,000 distinct CDR3 sequences in its table, and roughly a quarter of those were observed once. The ten largest clones add up to roughly 0.7% of the sample.

Libraries of naive CD8 T cells were built from about 20,000 to 1,000,000 sorted cells, with 10%, 30% or 50% of the purified RNA used. On a BD FACSAria II, naive CD8 T cells were FACS-sorted as CD8+CD4-CCR7+CD45RA+ and collected into RLT Plus buffer. To test detection sensitivity, Jurkat RNA equivalent to more than 8 TCR copies was spiked into samples of about 18,000-1,000,000 naive CD8 T cells. CD8 T cells were enriched with RosetteSep CD8+ T Cell Enrichment Cocktail and Ficoll-Paque, followed by ACK red cell lysis. Details on this clonotype: The antigen this receptor binds is unknown. A much larger clone lies one base from this, so it may be a read error.

The clonotype originates from a human donor in good health. Some libraries in this study had Jurkat cell RNA spiked in. The sample comprised naive CD8+ T cells from blood, with Jurkat cell RNA spiked in. The intended sense of this specimen's cell subset or site label: FACS-sorted CD8+CD4-CCR7+CD45RA+ naive T cells. The rearranged segments are TRBV29-1 and TRBJ2-5; 10 central bases correspond to TRBD2. The DNA sequence is as follows: TGCAGCGTGGGCGTGGCTAGCGGGAGTCAGGAGACCCAGTACTTC. Its coded protein is CSVGVASGSQETQYF.